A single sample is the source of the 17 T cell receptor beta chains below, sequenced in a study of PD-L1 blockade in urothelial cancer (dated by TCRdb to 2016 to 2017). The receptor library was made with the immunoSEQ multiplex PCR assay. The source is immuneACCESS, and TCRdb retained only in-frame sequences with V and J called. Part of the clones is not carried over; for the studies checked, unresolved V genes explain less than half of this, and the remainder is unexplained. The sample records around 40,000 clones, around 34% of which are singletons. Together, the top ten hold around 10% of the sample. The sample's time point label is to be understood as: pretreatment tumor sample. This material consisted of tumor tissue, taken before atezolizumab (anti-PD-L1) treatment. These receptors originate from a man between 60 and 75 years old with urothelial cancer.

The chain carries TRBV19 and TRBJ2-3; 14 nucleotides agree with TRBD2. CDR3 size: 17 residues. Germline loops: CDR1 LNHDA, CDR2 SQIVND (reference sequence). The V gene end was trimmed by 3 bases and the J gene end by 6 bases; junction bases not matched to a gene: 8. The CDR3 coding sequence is TGTGCCAGTAGTATGGGATCGACTAGCGGGGGGGGTGATACGCAGTATTTT. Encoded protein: CASSMGSTSGGGDTQYF.

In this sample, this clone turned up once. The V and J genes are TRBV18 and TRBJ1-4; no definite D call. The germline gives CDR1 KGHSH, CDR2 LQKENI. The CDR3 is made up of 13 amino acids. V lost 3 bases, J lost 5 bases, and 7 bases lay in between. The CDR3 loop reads CASSPGQNEKLFF. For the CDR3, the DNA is TGTGCCAGCTCACCTGGGCAAAATGAAAAACTGTTTTTT.

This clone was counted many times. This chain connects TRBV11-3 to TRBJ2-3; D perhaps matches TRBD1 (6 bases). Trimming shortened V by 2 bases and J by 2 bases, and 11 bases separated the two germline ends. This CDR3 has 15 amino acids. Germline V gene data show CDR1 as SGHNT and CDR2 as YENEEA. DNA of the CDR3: TGTGCCAGCAGCTTAACTGGACAGTACACAGATACGCAGTATTTT. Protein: CASSLTGQYTDTQYF.

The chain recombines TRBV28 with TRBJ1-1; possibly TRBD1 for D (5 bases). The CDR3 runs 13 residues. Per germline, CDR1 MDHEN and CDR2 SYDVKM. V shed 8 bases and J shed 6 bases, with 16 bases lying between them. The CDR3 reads CASPKKGRAEAFF. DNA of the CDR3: TGTGCCAGCCCTAAGAAGGGCAGGGCTGAAGCTTTCTTT.

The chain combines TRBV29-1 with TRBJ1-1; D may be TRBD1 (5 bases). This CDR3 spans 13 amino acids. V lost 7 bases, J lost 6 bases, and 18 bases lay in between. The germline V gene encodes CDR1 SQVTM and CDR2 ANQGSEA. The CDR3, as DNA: TGCAGCGATACCCACGGGGGGTTTGCTGAAGCTTTCTTT. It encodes CSDTHGGFAEAFF.

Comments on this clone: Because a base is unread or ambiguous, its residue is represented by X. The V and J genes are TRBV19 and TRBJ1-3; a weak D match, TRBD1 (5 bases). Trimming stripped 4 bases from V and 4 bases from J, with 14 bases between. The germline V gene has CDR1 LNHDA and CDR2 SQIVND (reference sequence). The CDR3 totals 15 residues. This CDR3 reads CASSXTAAPGNTIYF. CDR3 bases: TGTGCCAGTAGTAYGACAGCTGCCCCCGGAAACACCATATATTTT.

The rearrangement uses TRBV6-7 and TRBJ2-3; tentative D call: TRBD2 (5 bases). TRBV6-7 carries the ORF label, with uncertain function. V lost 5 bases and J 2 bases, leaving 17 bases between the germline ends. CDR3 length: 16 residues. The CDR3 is CASSEQPADYTDTQYF. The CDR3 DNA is TGTGCCAGCAGTGAACAACCAGCGGATTACACAGATACGCAGTATTTT.

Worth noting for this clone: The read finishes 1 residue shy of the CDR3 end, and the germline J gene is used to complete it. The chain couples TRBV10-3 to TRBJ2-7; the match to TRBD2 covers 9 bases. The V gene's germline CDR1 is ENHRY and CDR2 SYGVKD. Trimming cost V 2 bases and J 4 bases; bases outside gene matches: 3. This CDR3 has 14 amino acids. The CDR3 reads CAISEDSGSYEQYF. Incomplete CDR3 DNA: TGTGCCATCAGTGAGGATAGCGGGAGTTACGAGCAGTAC.

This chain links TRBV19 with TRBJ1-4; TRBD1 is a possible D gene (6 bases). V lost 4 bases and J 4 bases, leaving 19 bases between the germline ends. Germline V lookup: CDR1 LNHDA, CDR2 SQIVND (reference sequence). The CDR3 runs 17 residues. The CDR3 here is CASSTAGVGGRNEKLFF. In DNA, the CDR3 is TGTGCCAGTAGTACAGCCGGCGTGGGGGGGCGTAATGAAAAACTGTTTTTT.

CDR3 sequence: CASTTGGGNTIYF. The CDR3 region has the DNA TGTGCCAGTACGACGGGTGGAGGAAACACCATATATTTT. The chain uses TRBV19 and TRBJ1-3; D uncertain. Germline V gives CDR1 LNHDA, CDR2 SQIVND (reference sequence). The V end lost 7 bases, the J end lost 4 bases, and 11 bases lay between the germline ends. CDR3 size: 13 residues.

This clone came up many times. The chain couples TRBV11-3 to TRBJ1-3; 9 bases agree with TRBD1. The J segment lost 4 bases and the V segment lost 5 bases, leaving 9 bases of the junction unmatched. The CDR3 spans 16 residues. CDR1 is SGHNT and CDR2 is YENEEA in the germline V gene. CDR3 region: CASSQAAGTGGNTIYF. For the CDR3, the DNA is TGTGCCAGCAGCCAAGCGGCCGGGACAGGGGGAAACACCATATATTTT. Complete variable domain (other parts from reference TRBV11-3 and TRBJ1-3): EAGVVQSPRYKIIEKKQPVAFWCNPISGHNTLYWYLQNLGQGPELLIRYENEEAVDDSQLPKDRFSAERLKGVDSTLKIQPAELGDSAVYLCASSQAAGTGGNTIYFGEGSWLTVV.

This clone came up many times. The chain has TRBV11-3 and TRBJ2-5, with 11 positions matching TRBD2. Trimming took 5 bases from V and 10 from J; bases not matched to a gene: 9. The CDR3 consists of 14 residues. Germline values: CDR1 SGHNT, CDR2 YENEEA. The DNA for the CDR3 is TGTGCCAGCAGCCAGGCGACTAGCGGGGAAGTCCAGTACTTC. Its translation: CASSQATSGEVQYF. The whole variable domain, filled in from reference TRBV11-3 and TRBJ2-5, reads EAGVVQSPRYKIIEKKQPVAFWCNPISGHNTLYWYLQNLGQGPELLIRYENEEAVDDSQLPKDRFSAERLKGVDSTLKIQPAELGDSAVYLCASSQATSGEVQYFGPGTRLLVL.

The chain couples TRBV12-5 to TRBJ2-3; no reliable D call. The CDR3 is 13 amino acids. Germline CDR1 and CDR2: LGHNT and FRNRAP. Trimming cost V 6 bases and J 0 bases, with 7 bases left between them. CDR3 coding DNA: TGTGCTAGTGGCCCGGTGAGCACAGATACGCAGTATTTT. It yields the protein CASGPVSTDTQYF.

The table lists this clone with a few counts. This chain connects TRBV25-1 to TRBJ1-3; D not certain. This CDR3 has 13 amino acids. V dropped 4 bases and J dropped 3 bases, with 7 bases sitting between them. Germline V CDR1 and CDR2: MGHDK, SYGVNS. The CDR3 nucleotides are TGTGCCAGCAGTGGTTCGGGTGGAAACACCATATATTTT. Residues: CASSGSGGNTIYF.

The CDR3 bases are TGTGCCAGCGGAAGGGCGACCGGGACAGGGTATGGCTACACCTTC. This translates into CASGRATGTGYGYTF. This chain joins TRBV28 and TRBJ1-2, with 9 bases identical to TRBD1. V trimming: 8 bases; J trimming: 5 bases; junction bases outside the gene matches: 12. Germline-derived CDR1 and CDR2 are MDHEN and SYDVKM. The CDR3 totals 15 residues.

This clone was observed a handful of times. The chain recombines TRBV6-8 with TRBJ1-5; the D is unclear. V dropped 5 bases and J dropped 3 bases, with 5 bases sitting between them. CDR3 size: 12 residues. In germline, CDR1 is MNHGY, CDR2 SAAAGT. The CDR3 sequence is CASSPPNQPQHF. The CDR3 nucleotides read TGTGCCAGCAGTCCCCCCAATCAGCCCCAGCATTTT.

In DNA form, the CDR3 reads TGTGCCAGTAGTAGGACAGGATGGACTAATGAAAAACTGTTTTTT. As protein: CASSRTGWTNEKLFF. The genes are TRBV19 and TRBJ1-4, with 7 nucleotides matching TRBD1. Trimming took 4 bases from V and 2 from J; bases not matched to a gene: 4. There are 15 residues in the CDR3. Per germline, CDR1 LNHDA and CDR2 SQIVND (reference sequence).